A single sample gave rise to the 30 T cell receptor beta chains below, sequenced in a study of tumor and adjacent non-tumor tissue in lung cancer. A modified ARM-PCR protocol with three rounds of nested PCR amplified TCRbeta. Each CDR3 protein gets one entry after TCRdb re-called the multiplex PCR reads with MiXCR. The sample lists 60,000 to 70,000 distinct CDR3 sequences; around 76% were seen once. This sample's RNA came from whole unsorted tissue. The normal lung tissue was taken more than 3 cm from the tumor edge. The specimen was distant non-tumor lung tissue. These receptors all stem from a man in his 60s with non-small cell lung cancer.

Concerning this clonotype: An end of the junction does not agree with germline; a read error may underlie this. The rearrangement uses TRBV12-3 or TRBV12-4 and TRBJ2-7, with 12 bases that match TRBD2. This CDR3 is 14 amino acids long. CDR3 nucleotides: TGTGGCAGCAGTTTACTAGCGGGAGGAGGCGACCAGTACTTC. It is translated as CGSSLLAGGGDQYF.

V is TRBV6-5 and J is TRBJ2-3; D unclear. With 2 bases removed from V and 2 bases from J, the gap between germline ends came to 8 bases. Germline V gene lookup returns CDR1 MNHEY and CDR2 SVGAGI. The CDR3 length is 14 residues. The CDR3 sequence: CASSYDSHTDTQYF. The CDR3 DNA is TGTGCCAGCAGTTACGACTCCCACACAGATACGCAGTATTTT.

The genes are TRBV7-9 and TRBJ2-6; the D is unclear. This CDR3 spans 17 amino acids. V lost 4 bases to trimming and J lost 1 base, with 14 bases between them. Germline V gene lookup returns CDR1 SEHNR and CDR2 FQNEAQ (reference sequence). The CDR3 region has the DNA TGTGCCAGCAGCTCACAATCGGCCGAGTCTGGGGCCAACGTCCTGACTTTC. Protein product: CASSSQSAESGANVLTF. The variable domain in full, with the rest retrieved from reference TRBV7-9 and TRBJ2-6, is DTGVSQNPRHKITKRGQNVTFRCDPISEHNRLYWYRQTLGQGPEFLTYFQNEAQLEKSRLLSDRFSAERPKGSFSTLEIQRTEQGDSAMYLCASSSQSAESGANVLTFGAGSRLTVL.

A word on this clonotype: The conserved final phenylalanine or tryptophan is absent from the CDR3, which likely points to a read error. V usage is TRBV6-5 and J usage is TRBJ2-3; 12 bases fit TRBD2. The CDR3 spans 18 residues. Germline V CDR1 and CDR2: MNHEY, SVGAGI. The CDR3 region is CASSHSPSLAGGPYTQYL. In DNA, the CDR3 is TGTGCCAGCAGTCACTCTCCATCGCTAGCGGGAGGGCCTTATACGCAGTATTTG.

The chain employs TRBV7-9 and TRBJ1-4; D is ambiguous. This CDR3 has 15 residues. V was pared by 5 bases and J by 8 bases, with 18 bases between. In germline, CDR1 is SEHNR, CDR2 FQNEAQ (reference sequence). The CDR3 is CASSIAVTEDEKLFF. The CDR3 nucleotides read TGTGCCAGCAGCATCGCCGTGACGGAAGACGAAAAACTGTTTTTT.

Points on this clonotype: Because the CDR3 is missing its conserved closing phenylalanine or tryptophan, this is likely a read error. Written as DNA, the CDR3 is TGCGCCAGCAGCTTGAATGCAGGGACTAGCGGGAGGATAAGCTCATACGAGCAGTACTTA. Its protein product is CASSLNAGTSGRISSYEQYL. The rearrangement joins TRBV5-1 to TRBJ2-7, with TRBD2 identical over 15 bases. V was pared by 1 base and J by 4 bases, with 15 bases of the junction left unmatched. This CDR3 contains 20 residues. The germline V gene has CDR1 SGHRS and CDR2 YFSETQ.

The V call is TRBV5-5, the J call TRBJ2-3; D may be TRBD2 (5 bases). V gave up 3 bases and J gave up 15 bases, with 26 bases separating them. The germline CDR1 and CDR2 sequences are SGHKS and YYEKEE (reference sequence). CDR3 length equals 15 residues. CDR3 bases: TGTGCCAGCAGCTGGTGGGGAGAGCGGCCAGATAAGCATTATTTT. Its protein product is CASSWWGERPDKHYF.

V usage is TRBV6-5 and J usage is TRBJ1-6, with no clear D. V lost 4 bases and J lost 6, with 10 bases in between. Germline CDR1 reads MNHEY; CDR2 reads SVGAGI. The CDR3 extends over 14 amino acids. The CDR3 DNA follows: TGTGCCAGCAGTTTCACACAGAGTAATTCACCCCTCCACTTT. Its translation is CASSFTQSNSPLHF.

A note on this clonotype: This could be a read error, since a much larger clone is one nucleotide away. The V call is TRBV5-8, the J call TRBJ2-5, with D possibly being TRBD1 (6 bases). Germline assignment: CDR1 SGHTS and CDR2 YDEGEE. The CDR3 extends over 16 amino acids. For the CDR3, the DNA is TGTGTCAGCAGCTTATTCCCCCAGGGGTACCAAGAGGCCCAGTACTTC. Translating gives CVSSLFPQGYQEAQYF.

Worth noting for this clonotype: Mismatch with germline at one junction end may stem from a read error. The V and J genes are TRBV11-2 and TRBJ2-7; TRBD2 matches at 9 bases. The CDR3 runs 14 residues. CDR1 is SGHAT, CDR2 FQNNGV, per germline. CDR3 coding DNA: TGTGCCAGCAGCGCGCGCGGGGGGGACTACGAACAGTACTTC. Translating gives CASSARGGDYEQYF. The full variable domain, in which reference TRBV11-2 and TRBJ2-7 provide the parts outside the CDR3, is EAGVAQSPRYKIIEKRQSVAFWCNPISGHATLYWYQQILGQGPKLLIQFQNNGVVDDSQLPKDRFSAERLKGVDSTLKIQPAKLEDSAVYLCASSARGGDYEQYFGPGTRLTVT.

Comments on this clonotype: Its ends do not fully match the called genes, so a read error is possible. The rearrangement joins TRBV5-5 to TRBJ1-5, with D perhaps matching TRBD1 (5 bases). Germline CDR1 and CDR2: SGHKS and YYEKEE (reference sequence). The length of the CDR3 is 16 residues. The CDR3: CACSLVGRDSNQPQHF. As DNA, the CDR3 is TGTGCCTGCAGCTTGGTCGGGAGGGACAGCAATCAGCCCCAGCATTTT.

Worth noting for this clonotype: Relative to the germline gene, one junction end is altered; a read error may explain this. The chain uses TRBV4-2 and TRBJ2-4; D possibly corresponds to TRBD2 (6 bases). Looked up from germline, CDR1 is LGHNA and CDR2 is YNFKEQ. The CDR3 is 14 amino acids. CDR3 protein: CASSQDRGGNTQYF. The DNA of the CDR3 is TGTGCCAGCAGCCAAGATCGTGGCGGGAACACTCAGTACTTC.

On this clonotype: At one end, the junction sequence differs from germline, possibly due to a read error. This sequence joins TRBV12-3 or TRBV12-4 and TRBJ2-7, with 9 bases aligning to TRBD1. This CDR3 region has 12 residues. This chain's CDR3 is CTSTLTGGEQYF. CDR3 sequence (DNA): TGTACCAGCACTTTGACAGGGGGCGAGCAGTACTTC.

The V and J genes are TRBV2 and TRBJ2-5; the match to TRBD1 covers 8 bases. Germline V gene lookup returns CDR1 SNHLY and CDR2 FYNNEI. V lost 5 bases and J lost 1; bases outside the gene matches: 3. This CDR3 is 14 amino acids long. The CDR3: CASSSGQGQETQYF. The CDR3 nucleotides are TGTGCCAGCAGTTCCGGACAGGGCCAAGAGACCCAGTACTTC.

The chain combines TRBV11-3 with TRBJ2-2; TRBD1 aligns across 9 bases. Germline CDR1 and CDR2: SGHNT and YENEEA. J was trimmed by 7 bases and V by 5 bases; bases with no gene match: 8. The CDR3 consists of 15 residues. The CDR3 DNA reads as TGTGCCAGCAGCCCCGACAGGGGGGAGATCGGGGAGCTGTTTTTT. It is translated as CASSPDRGEIGELFF.

The genes are TRBV7-9 and TRBJ2-3; D uncertain. This CDR3 region has 13 residues. Trimming removed 10 bases from V and 5 bases from J, with 16 bases in between. The V gene's germline CDR1 is SEHNR and CDR2 FQNEAQ (reference sequence). CDR3 in amino acids: CANRFQPGDTQYF. The CDR3 DNA is TGTGCCAACAGATTCCAACCCGGAGATACGCAGTATTTT.

The chain links TRBV4-2 to TRBJ2-7, with D tentatively TRBD2 (6 bases). CDR1 is LGHNA, CDR2 YNFKEQ, per germline. CDR3 length equals 16 residues. Trimming cost V 1 base and J 6 bases, with 19 bases left between them. The CDR3 DNA follows: TGTGCCAGCAGCCAAGCTCGGAGTAGCGGTAGTTTCGAGCAGTACTTC. Protein sequence: CASSQARSSGSFEQYF.

This clonotype was seen many times. A single base separates this from a much larger clone, so it may be a read error. This chain uses TRBV12-3 or TRBV12-4 with TRBJ2-1; D is uncertain. The CDR3 has 16 residues. V was pared by 10 bases and J by 0 bases, with 19 bases between. The CDR3 DNA sequence: TGTGCCAACCTCAACGGCCCTGCAAGCTCCTACAATGAGCAGTTCTTC. It translates to CANLNGPASSYNEQFF.

As concerns this clonotype: The junction departs from germline at one end; a sequencing error may be responsible. The chain has TRBV12-3 or TRBV12-4 and TRBJ2-7; 7 nucleotides agree with TRBD1. This CDR3 comprises 14 residues. The DNA for the CDR3 is TGTGCCAGCAATCCCGGGACAGAGGGTCTCGAGCTGTACTTC. It yields the protein CASNPGTEGLELYF.

This clonotype was seen only once. One junction end disagrees with the germline gene, perhaps due to a read error. V is TRBV14 and J is TRBJ2-5, with D tentatively TRBD1 (5 bases). Germline CDR1 and CDR2: SGHDN and FVKESK. The CDR3 length is 17 residues. CDR3 DNA sequence: TGTGTCAGCAGCCCAAGAGGACCTCTAATGGGGCAAGAGACCCAGCACTTC. Amino acid sequence: CVSSPRGPLMGQETQHF.

J is TRBJ1-2 and V is TRBV5-1, with unresolved D. Trimming stripped 4 bases from V and 6 bases from J, with 19 bases between. The germline CDR1 and CDR2 sequences are SGHRS and YFSETQ. The CDR3 consists of 15 residues. CDR3 sequence reads: CASSETTGMADGYTF. CDR3 coding DNA: TGCGCCAGCAGCGAGACCACCGGGATGGCTGATGGCTACACCTTC.

The rearrangement links TRBV13 to TRBJ2-1, with TRBD2 matching 7 bases. The length of the CDR3 is 16 residues. Germline trimming cut 1 base from V and 8 bases from J; bases unmatched to any gene: 11. Germline CDR1 reads PRHDT; CDR2 reads FYEKMQ (reference sequence). CDR3 protein: CASSLVGSGLCDEQFF. The CDR3 DNA is TGTGCCAGCAGCTTAGTTGGTAGCGGGCTTTGCGATGAGCAGTTCTTC.

This clonotype was seen once. Sequence at one end of the junction differs from germline and may be a read error. The chain carries TRBV6-5 and TRBJ2-7; 8 bases line up with TRBD2. Germline CDR1 reads MNHEY; CDR2 reads SVGAGI. This CDR3 is built from 15 residues. The CDR3 spells CTSSYSRREAAEQYF. CDR3 DNA: TGTACCAGCAGTTACTCGAGGCGGGAGGCGGCCGAGCAGTACTTT.

To note about this clonotype: The junction departs from germline at one end; a sequencing error may be responsible. The chain recombines TRBV5-4 with TRBJ2-7; TRBD2 matches at 9 bases. The CDR3 extends over 15 amino acids. Germline V gene sequence: CDR1 SGHNT, CDR2 YYREEE (reference sequence). CDR3 DNA: TGTGCCAGCAACTTGGAGGTAGCGGGGGCCCACGAGCAGTACTTC. Protein sequence: CASNLEVAGAHEQYF.

With respect to this clonotype: The germline gene is not matched at one end of the junction; a read error may be the cause. The rearrangement uses TRBV28 and TRBJ1-1; 7 bases are a match to TRBD1. Germline CDR1 MDHEN, CDR2 SYDVKM. CDR3 length: 14 amino acids. The CDR3, as DNA: TGTGCCAGCAGTCCCCAAGACAGGGTCACTGGAGCTTTCTTT. This codes for CASSPQDRVTGAFF. Combining the CDR3 with reference TRBV28 and TRBJ1-1 gives the whole variable domain DVKVTQSSRYLVKRTGEKVFLECVQDMDHENMFWYRQDPGLGLRLIYFSYDVKMKEKGDIPEGYSVSREKKERFSLILESASTNQTSMYLCASSPQDRVTGAFFGQGTRLTVV.

The gene calls are TRBV6-1 and TRBJ2-1; D could derive from TRBD1 or TRBD2 (5 bases each). CDR1 and CDR2 from the germline V gene are MNHNS and SASEGT. V lost 10 bases and J 8 bases, leaving 21 bases between the germline ends. The CDR3 runs to 14 residues. Here the CDR3 DNA reads TGTGCCAACAATGACTACCCTTACAGGTATGAGCAGTTCTTC. This sequence encodes CANNDYPYRYEQFF.

This clonotype was seen a single time. A much larger clonotype is one base distant, so this may be a read error. V usage is TRBV23-1 and J usage is TRBJ2-2; D not certain. TRBV23-1 is sorted into the ORF group, with uncertain function. The CDR3 totals 13 residues. V shed 3 bases and J shed 9 bases, with 11 bases lying between them. CDR3 amino acids: CASSHTAHRELFF. CDR3 coding DNA: TGCGCCAGCAGTCATACAGCCCACAGGGAGCTGTTTTTT.

This clonotype was counted a single time. A much more abundant neighbour one base away suggests this may be a read error. This chain uses TRBV12-3 or TRBV12-4 with TRBJ2-1, with 7 bases fitting TRBD1. Germline trimming cut 7 bases from V and 5 bases from J; bases unmatched to any gene: 8. This CDR3 comprises 14 residues. The CDR3 protein is CASILKGQNNEQFF. CDR3 DNA: TGTGCCAGCATATTAAAGGGACAGAACAATGAGCAGTTCTTC.

The V and J genes are TRBV29-1 and TRBJ2-3; D call uncertain. From germline, CDR1 is SQVTM and CDR2 ANQGSEA. The CDR3 loop spans 13 amino acids. The germline V and J ends were trimmed by 4 bases and 5 bases, with 13 bases remaining between them. CDR3 sequence (DNA): TGCAGCGTTGGCTGCGGATCCATAGATACGCAGTATTTT. Amino acid sequence: CSVGCGSIDTQYF.

For this clonotype: The junction differs from germline at one of its ends, possibly a read error. The rearrangement links TRBV2 to TRBJ1-5; 7 bases align to TRBD1. CDR1 and CDR2 (germline): SNHLY, FYNNEI. The CDR3 has 13 residues. CDR3: CASSPTGPQPQHF. CDR3 nucleotide sequence: TGTGCCAGCAGCCCGACAGGGCCTCAGCCCCAACATTTT.